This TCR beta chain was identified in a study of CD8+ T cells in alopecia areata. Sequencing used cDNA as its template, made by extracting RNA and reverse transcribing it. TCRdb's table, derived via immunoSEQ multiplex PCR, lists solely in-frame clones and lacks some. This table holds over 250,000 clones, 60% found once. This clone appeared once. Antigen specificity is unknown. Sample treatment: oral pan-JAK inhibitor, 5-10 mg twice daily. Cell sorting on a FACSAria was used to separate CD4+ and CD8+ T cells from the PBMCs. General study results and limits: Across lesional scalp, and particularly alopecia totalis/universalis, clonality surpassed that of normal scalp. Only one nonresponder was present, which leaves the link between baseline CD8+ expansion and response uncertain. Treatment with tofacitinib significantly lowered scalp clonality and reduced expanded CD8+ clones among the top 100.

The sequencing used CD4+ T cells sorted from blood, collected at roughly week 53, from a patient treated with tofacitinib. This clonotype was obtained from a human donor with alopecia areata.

CDR3 loop: CASSAGQAGGLSTEAFF. In DNA form, the CDR3 reads TGCGCCAGCAGCGCGGGACAGGCCGGAGGGCTGAGCACTGAAGCTTTCTTT. This chain connects TRBV5-1 to TRBJ1-1; 8 bases map to TRBD1. The CDR3 runs 17 residues. The germline V gene encodes CDR1 SGHRS and CDR2 YFSETQ. V was pared by 4 bases and J by 4 bases, with 15 bases of the junction left unmatched.